This TCR beta chain originates from a study of blood T cell repertoires in COVID-19. The overall study: Samples came from the United States, Italy and Spain, spanning acute and convalescent COVID-19.

The V gene lost 0 bases and the J gene lost 4 bases, with 15 bases spanning the gap. CDR1 and CDR2 from the germline V gene are SGHDT and YYEEEE. The CDR3 spans 16 residues. Original processing methods: For nucleated cells, counts were estimated from reference gene primer amplification. Produced via immunoSEQ multiplex PCR; TCRdb's table is partial and in-frame only. V, J and clone size reflect that table, while D and trimming were determined from the DNA. The table has 380,000 or so clones, 70% to 90% seen once. The age range of participants was about 18 to 95 years, with residence in some 25 US areas. Clinical history as reported by participants underpinned cohort assignment.

The V and J genes are TRBV5-6 and TRBJ2-3, with D maybe TRBD2 (7 bases). Input material: PBMCs or T cells enriched from blood (not recorded which). This clonotype originated in a woman aged 30 to 39 with acute COVID-19. The CDR3 sequence is CASSLVVGGPPDTQYF. For the CDR3, the DNA is TGTGCCAGCAGCTTGGTAGTGGGGGGGCCCCCAGATACGCAGTATTTT.